These T cell receptor beta chains were read from a single sample in a study of blood T cell repertoires in COVID-19. Profiling relied on immunoSEQ multiplex PCR, and the TCRdb table lists in-frame clones only, not all of them. The repertoire holds 100,000 to 110,000 clones, with 85% as singletons. Sequences were obtained from peripheral blood. The receptors here all came from a human donor in a cohort sampled during active COVID-19. Both conserved end residues are part of each CDR3.

V: TRBV5-5; J: TRBJ1-5; length: 16; CDR3: CASSLAGFSSNQPQHF
V: TRBV7-9; J: TRBJ2-6; length: 14; CDR3: CASSQGAGANVLTF
V: TRBV5-5; J: TRBJ1-1; length: 16; CDR3: CASSWSGGVKNTEAFF
V: TRBV7-2; J: TRBJ1-1; length: 14; CDR3: CASSLGQGSTEAFF
V: TRBV5-4; J: TRBJ2-3; length: 16; CDR3: CASSQKNKASTDTQYF
V: TRBV7-2; J: TRBJ2-7; length: 16; CDR3: CASTPYNGGIGHEQYF
V: TRBV10-1; J: TRBJ2-1; length: 13; CDR3: CASGRGAHGEQFF
V: TRBV6-5; J: TRBJ2-5; length: 15; CDR3: CASSNDWTSGETQYF
V: TRBV16; J: TRBJ1-3; length: 15; CDR3: CASSQPAGGGNTIYF
V: TRBV6-6; J: TRBJ2-7; length: 16; CDR3: CASSYGRGAREGEQYF
V: TRBV7-7; J: TRBJ2-1; length: 15; CDR3: CASSFSVESYNEQFF
V: TRBV4-3; J: TRBJ1-5; length: 15; CDR3: CASSLTTGDNQPQHF
V: TRBV5-1; J: TRBJ2-3; length: 14; CDR3: CASSLGTGKDTQYF
V: TRBV29-1; J: TRBJ2-1; length: 16; CDR3: CSVRGNQAGSSNEQFF
V: TRBV11-2; J: TRBJ2-3; length: 15; CDR3: CASSTTGRVTDTQYF
V: TRBV18; J: TRBJ2-5; length: 13; CDR3: CASSPPSEETQYF
V: TRBV10-3; J: TRBJ2-6; length: 18; CDR3: CAIRELAGAISGANVLTF
V: TRBV2; J: TRBJ1-1; length: 14; CDR3: CASRGLTGYTEAFF
V: TRBV4-1; J: TRBJ2-3; length: 16; CDR3: CASSSTDSPSTDTQYF
V: TRBV4-3; J: TRBJ1-2; length: 14; CDR3: CASSQDDRSYGYTF